This paragraph covers one TCR beta chain sequence. The CDR3 spans 12 residues. Per the germline V gene, CDR1 is WSHSY and CDR2 is SAAADI. Trimming took off 10 bases at V and 6 bases at J, with 10 bases between the two ends. Clones were read by immunoSEQ multiplex PCR, and TCRdb kept only the in-frame ones, dropping some. This table has some 130,000 clones, 85% to 90% appearing once. The source of the sample is a study of T cell responses to AZD1222 COVID-19 vaccine. Study-level information: Second-dose groups at about 4 or about 12 weeks were pooled.

Material: peripheral blood, obtained on day 0 of AZD1222 vaccination. This TCR derives from an adult in good health. The chain links TRBV10-2 to TRBJ1-6; no clear D gene. CDR3 sequence: CATIGSNSPLHF. In DNA form, the CDR3 reads TGCGCCACCATAGGCAGTAATTCACCCCTCCACTTT.